The 30 T cell receptor beta chains below all came from one sample that was sequenced in a study of shared clonotypes between healthy human individuals. Only in-frame clones appear in the TCRdb table, and some are missing; sequencing was by immunoSEQ multiplex PCR. The sample gives approximately 640,000 clones, 90% of which show up once; 34% is in the top ten. Sequencing was carried out using memory CD8+ T cells from PBMCs. Subset given: CD45RO+ cells pooled with CCR7-negative TemRA cells. These receptors all come from a man aged 18-30 years in good health. Some clones in this sample may be carry-over from other donors' samples.

This chain links TRBV6-6 with TRBJ1-1, with a possible D match to TRBD1 (5 bases). This CDR3 comprises 15 residues. Trimming took 4 bases from V and 3 from J, leaving 15 bases between them. Germline values: CDR1 MNHNY, CDR2 SVGAGI (reference sequence). The CDR3: CASSWGLSRDTEAFF. The CDR3 DNA is TGTGCCAGCAGTTGGGGCCTCTCGAGGGACACTGAAGCTTTCTTT.

The chain links TRBV2 to TRBJ2-1, with 9 positions matching TRBD2. The CDR3 has 14 residues. Germline lookup yields CDR1 SNHLY and CDR2 FYNNEI. V gave up 6 bases and J gave up 6 bases; unmatched junction bases: 6. CDR3 DNA sequence: TGTGCCAGCAGGCCGGGACTAGCTTTCAATGAGCAGTTCTTC. Translation gives CASRPGLAFNEQFF.

The chain is built from TRBV7-9 and TRBJ1-1; maybe TRBD1 (6 bases). CDR1 and CDR2 (germline): SEHNR, FQNEAQ (reference sequence). V was trimmed by 1 base and J by 11 bases, leaving 14 bases between them. The CDR3 consists of 13 residues. In nucleotides, the CDR3 is TGTGCCAGCAGCTTAGTCCTACGAGACAGGGCTTTCTTT. Its protein is CASSLVLRDRAFF.

The chain has TRBV6-5 and TRBJ2-3; D might be TRBD2 (7 bases). V was cut by 5 bases and J by 4 bases, with 13 bases left in between. The CDR3 extends over 14 amino acids. Germline CDR1 is MNHEY and CDR2 is SVGAGI. The CDR3 region is CASSRGGEADTQYF. For the CDR3, the DNA is TGTGCCAGCAGTAGGGGGGGCGAGGCAGATACGCAGTATTTT.

The rearrangement links TRBV5-1 to TRBJ1-1; 7 nucleotides agree with TRBD1. J lost 2 bases, V lost 4 bases, and 8 bases had no gene match. Germline V gene lookup returns CDR1 SGHRS and CDR2 YFSETQ. The CDR3 spans 15 residues. The CDR3 DNA sequence: TGCGCCAGCAGCCAAGCCACAGGGGACAACACTGAAGCTTTCTTT. The encoded protein is CASSQATGDNTEAFF.

V usage is TRBV19 and J usage is TRBJ2-1, with 9 bases lining up with TRBD2. This CDR3 has 18 residues. The V and J ends lost 5 bases and 4 bases, in that order; junction bases with no gene match: 15. Germline V gene sequence: CDR1 LNHDA, CDR2 SQIVND (reference sequence). CDR3: CASSPRLSGGRGYNEQFF. The CDR3 DNA follows: TGTGCCAGTAGTCCCCGGCTTAGCGGGGGTAGGGGGTACAATGAGCAGTTCTTC.

About this clone: The conserved closing phenylalanine or tryptophan is absent in this CDR3, likely reflecting a read error. The DNA is omitted, as the CDR3 cannot be located on it reliably, and the CDR3 follows TCRdb's listing. The rearrangement uses TRBV27 and TRBJ2-7; TRBD2, the table's D call, lacks a check against the DNA. CDR1 MNHEY and CDR2 SMNVEV come from the germline V gene (reference sequence). The CDR3 spans 12 amino acids, including both terminal residues. CDR3 sequence reads: CASNGVRGLARS.

The V and J genes are TRBV18 and TRBJ2-7, with 8 nucleotides matching TRBD2. After removal of 2 bases from V and 5 bases from J, the junction contained 11 bases not matched to a gene. This CDR3 spans 16 amino acids. Per germline, CDR1 KGHSH and CDR2 LQKENI. The CDR3 region has the DNA TGTGCCAGCTCACCAGTCTTAAGCGGGAGTTTCCACGAGCAGTACTTC. Amino acid sequence: CASSPVLSGSFHEQYF.

The CDR3 region is CASSFRVQGAREKLFF. CDR3 sequence (DNA): TGTGCCAGCAGCTTCAGGGTTCAGGGGGCGCGTGAAAAACTGTTTTTT. The chain recombines TRBV7-9 with TRBJ1-4; 8 bases match TRBD1. The CDR3 totals 16 residues. J lost 7 bases, V lost 3 bases, and 10 bases had no gene match. Germline CDR1 is SEHNR and CDR2 is FQNEAQ (reference sequence).

V usage is TRBV5-5 and J usage is TRBJ2-7; tentatively, D is TRBD1 (6 bases). Germline-derived CDR1 and CDR2 are SGHKS and YYEKEE (reference sequence). The CDR3 totals 15 residues. The V and J ends lost 5 bases and 2 bases respectively, with 17 bases between them. The CDR3 nucleotides are TGTGCCAGCAGATTTTTGTGGGACACCACCTACGAGCAGTACTTC. As protein: CASRFLWDTTYEQYF. The entire variable domain, with the rest obtained from reference TRBV5-5 and TRBJ2-7, is as follows: DAGVTQSPTHLIKTRGQQVTLRCSPISGHKSVSWYQQVLGQGPQFIFQYYEKEERGRGNFPDRFSARQFPNYSSELNVNALLLGDSALYLCASRFLWDTTYEQYFGPGTRLTVT.

In its sample, this clone was seen a few times. V usage is TRBV6-1 and J usage is TRBJ1-1, with D unclear. This CDR3 has 11 residues. The V end was cut by 8 bases, the J end by 5 bases, with 9 bases between. Germline CDR1 is MNHNS and CDR2 is SASEGT. The chain's CDR3 is CASREGTEAFF. In nucleotides, the CDR3 is TGTGCCAGCCGGGAAGGGACTGAAGCTTTCTTT.

This chain connects TRBV28 to TRBJ1-5; TRBD1 might be the D (5 bases). The CDR3 has 16 residues. The V gene lost 7 bases and the J gene lost 5 bases, with 21 bases spanning the gap. Germline V gene sequence: CDR1 MDHEN, CDR2 SYDVKM. CDR3 bases: TGTGCCAGCACCCCGTCAGGACACCCACAGCATCAGCCCCAGCATTTT. Its translation is CASTPSGHPQHQPQHF.

The V gene is TRBV7-9, the J gene TRBJ2-5; 7 nucleotides line up with TRBD2. Germline V gives CDR1 SEHNR, CDR2 FQNEAQ (reference sequence). The CDR3 totals 14 residues. After removal of 5 bases from V and 2 bases from J, the junction contained 5 bases not matched to a gene. CDR3 region: CASSAAGLQETQYF. For the CDR3, the DNA is TGTGCCAGCAGCGCAGCGGGGTTACAAGAGACCCAGTACTTC.

This chain uses TRBV10-2 with TRBJ2-7; the D gene is possibly TRBD2 (6 bases). V lost 11 bases to trimming and J lost 4 bases, with 18 bases between them. This CDR3 is built from 13 residues. Germline V gene data show CDR1 as WSHSY and CDR2 as SAAADI. For the CDR3, the DNA is TGCGCCGCCGCGGAGGGGAGTAGATACGAGCAGTACTTC. Amino acid sequence: CAAAEGSRYEQYF.

The chain combines TRBV28 with TRBJ2-1; D gene ambiguous. The CDR3 length is 12 residues. CDR1 MDHEN and CDR2 SYDVKM come from the germline V gene. The V end lost 3 bases, the J end lost 8 bases, and 8 bases lay between the germline ends. The CDR3 is CASSFNVHEQFF. CDR3 in DNA: TGTGCCAGCAGTTTTAACGTCCATGAGCAGTTCTTC. Complete variable domain (other parts from reference TRBV28 and TRBJ2-1): DVKVTQSSRYLVKRTGEKVFLECVQDMDHENMFWYRQDPGLGLRLIYFSYDVKMKEKGDIPEGYSVSREKKERFSLILESASTNQTSMYLCASSFNVHEQFFGPGTRLTVL.

The chain couples TRBV6-5 to TRBJ1-2, with 8 bases that match TRBD1. Germline V CDR1 and CDR2: MNHEY, SVGAGI. V lost 6 bases and J lost 5; bases outside the gene matches: 8. The length of the CDR3 is 14 residues. Here the CDR3 DNA reads TGTGCCAGCAGGGGGACCGGGACAGGATATGGCTACACCTTC. It specifies CASRGTGTGYGYTF.

This chain uses TRBV11-3 with TRBJ2-2; D is unclear. Germline CDR1 and CDR2: SGHNT and YENEEA. V was trimmed by 0 bases and J by 6 bases, leaving 5 bases between them. This CDR3 has 13 amino acids. The CDR3 coding sequence is TGTGCCAGCAGCTTAGACAGGTCCGGGGAGCTGTTTTTT. Amino acids: CASSLDRSGELFF.

This clone occurred once. The rearrangement uses TRBV4-1 and TRBJ2-7; D is ambiguous. Trimming took off 0 bases at V and 2 bases at J, with 20 bases between the two ends. CDR3 length: 18 residues. From germline, CDR1 is MGHRA and CDR2 YSYEKL. CDR3 protein: CASSQDLEPLVKAYEQYF. Written as DNA, the CDR3 is TGCGCCAGCAGCCAAGATCTCGAACCATTAGTGAAGGCCTACGAGCAGTACTTC.

This chain uses TRBV5-6 with TRBJ2-1; D possibly corresponds to TRBD2 (5 bases). With 4 bases removed from V and 7 bases from J, the gap between germline ends came to 18 bases. Germline CDR1 reads SGHDT; CDR2 reads YYEEEE. This CDR3 region has 15 residues. The CDR3 nucleotides read TGTGCCAGCAGCCCCGAGTCGAGCGGAGCTAATGAGCAGTTCTTC. It specifies CASSPESSGANEQFF.

V usage is TRBV9 and J usage is TRBJ2-1, with D unclear. Trimming pared 6 bases from V and 9 bases from J, leaving 13 bases between. The V gene's germline CDR1 is SGDLS and CDR2 YYNGEE. CDR3 length: 12 residues. The CDR3 here is CASKFGDIEQFF. DNA for the CDR3: TGTGCCAGCAAATTTGGGGATATTGAGCAGTTCTTC.

The J gene is TRBJ1-5, the V gene TRBV19; D not certain. V lost 5 bases and J lost 4, with 24 bases in between. The CDR3 consists of 18 residues. Germline V gene data show CDR1 as LNHDA and CDR2 as SQIVND (reference sequence). CDR3 nucleotide sequence: TGTGCCAGTAGTCCCCGGAGAAATTACCCAAGGGATAATCAGCCCCAGCATTTT. Residues: CASSPRRNYPRDNQPQHF.

The chain couples TRBV2 to TRBJ2-7; TRBD2 is a possible D gene (5 bases). Germline V lookup: CDR1 SNHLY, CDR2 FYNNEI. The V end lost 7 bases, the J end lost 0 bases, and 16 bases lay between the germline ends. This CDR3 is 15 amino acids long. CDR3 DNA sequence: TGTGCCAGCACTATCAGTGGACTCCGCTCCTACGAGCAGTACTTC. Protein sequence: CASTISGLRSYEQYF.

The chain links TRBV27 to TRBJ1-1, with a possible D match to TRBD1 (5 bases). Germline CDR1 and CDR2: MNHEY and SMNVEV (reference sequence). Deletions cut 6 bases from V and 5 bases from J, with 10 bases between. The CDR3 is 12 amino acids. CDR3 nucleotides: TGTGCCAGCAGGGGTGGGGGGACTGAAGCTTTCTTT. Protein product: CASRGGGTEAFF.

The gene calls are TRBV7-9 and TRBJ1-2; no clear D gene. Germline V lookup: CDR1 SEHNR, CDR2 FQNEAQ (reference sequence). Trimming took off 5 bases at V and 6 bases at J, with 16 bases between the two ends. The CDR3 loop spans 14 amino acids. CDR3 protein: CASSRGSREHGYTF. As DNA, the CDR3 is TGTGCCAGCAGCAGAGGTAGTAGGGAACATGGCTACACCTTC.

As to this clone: The sample holds other DNA sequences that translate to the same CDR3. The chain uses TRBV6-5 and TRBJ1-1, with D tentatively TRBD1 (5 bases). The CDR3 contains 14 residues. With 6 bases removed from V and 2 bases from J, the gap between germline ends came to 13 bases. Looked up from germline, CDR1 is MNHEY and CDR2 is SVGAGI. The CDR3 is CASSLRGLNTEAFF. Here the CDR3 DNA reads TGTGCCAGCAGCCTACGGGGACTCAACACTGAAGCTTTCTTT.

This clone was observed once. J is TRBJ2-3 and V is TRBV11-2; a possible D gene is TRBD2 (6 bases). Trimming cost V 5 bases and J 5 bases, with 23 bases left between them. Germline V gene sequence: CDR1 SGHAT, CDR2 FQNNGV. This CDR3 has 17 amino acids. CDR3: CASSGRSARDGGDTQYF. CDR3 sequence (DNA): TGTGCCAGCAGCGGACGAAGCGCGCGGGACGGGGGAGATACGCAGTATTTT.

CDR3 amino acids: CARKPGLAGSYEQYF. The DNA of the CDR3 is TGTGCCAGAAAACCGGGACTAGCGGGGTCCTACGAGCAGTACTTC. The chain employs TRBV28 and TRBJ2-7, with 13 nucleotides matching TRBD2. The V segment lost 9 bases and the J segment 1 base; nucleotides outside the gene matches: 6. The CDR3 runs 15 residues. Germline V gene lookup returns CDR1 MDHEN and CDR2 SYDVKM.

DNA of the CDR3: TGTGCCAGTAGTAGCCGGGAGTTTTACGAGCAGTACTTC. Translated, it gives CASSSREFYEQYF. The J gene is TRBJ2-7, the V gene TRBV19; TRBD2 might be the D (6 bases). V was clipped by 4 bases and J by 4 bases, with 11 bases between them. The CDR3 runs to 13 residues. Germline V gene sequence: CDR1 LNHDA, CDR2 SQIVND (reference sequence).

This chain's CDR3 is CASSYALTGLTEAFF. The CDR3 nucleotides read TGTGCCAGCAGTTATGCTCTGACAGGACTCACTGAAGCTTTCTTT. The rearrangement links TRBV28 to TRBJ1-1; perhaps TRBD1 as D (6 bases). The germline V gene has CDR1 MDHEN and CDR2 SYDVKM. With 4 bases removed from V and 4 bases from J, the gap between germline ends came to 16 bases. The CDR3 has 15 amino acids.

This chain connects TRBV28 to TRBJ2-1, with 10 bases lining up with TRBD2. With 3 bases clipped from V and 5 bases from J, the junction kept 4 bases outside the gene matches. This CDR3 has 15 residues. The germline V gene encodes CDR1 MDHEN and CDR2 SYDVKM. The CDR3 here is CASSLPSGGNNEQFF. The CDR3 region has the DNA TGTGCCAGCAGTTTGCCTAGCGGGGGTAACAATGAGCAGTTCTTC.